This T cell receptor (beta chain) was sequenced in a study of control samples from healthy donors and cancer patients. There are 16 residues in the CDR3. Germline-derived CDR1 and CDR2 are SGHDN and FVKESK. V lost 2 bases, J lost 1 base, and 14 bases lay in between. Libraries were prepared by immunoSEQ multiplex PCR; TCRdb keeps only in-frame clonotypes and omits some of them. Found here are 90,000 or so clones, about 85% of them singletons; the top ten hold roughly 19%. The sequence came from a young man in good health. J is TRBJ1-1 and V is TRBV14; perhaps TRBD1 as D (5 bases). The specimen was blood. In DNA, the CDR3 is TGTGCCAGCAGCCAATGGGGGGGGGACCGGAACACTGAAGCTTTCTTT. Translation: CASSQWGGDRNTEAFF. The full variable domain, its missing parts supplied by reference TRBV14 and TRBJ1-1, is EAGVTQFPSHSVIEKGQTVTLRCDPISGHDNLYWYRRVMGKEIKFLLHFVKESKQDESGMPNNRFLAERTGGTYSTLKVQPAELEDSGVYFCASSQWGGDRNTEAFFGQGTRLTVV.